This T cell receptor (beta chain) was sequenced during a study of early T cells in non-severe SARS-CoV-2 infection. V dropped 7 bases and J dropped 1 base, with 13 bases sitting between them. The CDR3 runs to 14 residues. In the library, individual cDNA molecules carried attached unique molecular identifiers. TCRdb fed the 5' RACE reads into MiXCR, producing one record per CDR3 protein. The sample contains 70,000 to 90,000 distinct CDR3 sequences, 15% to 18% of which appear only once. Notes on the study in general: The VDJdb matching leaned toward anti-spike CD8 responses and overlooked private and CD4 specificities.

On this clonotype: What it binds is unknown.

The chain links TRBV12-3 or TRBV12-4 to TRBJ1-2; D is uncertain. The sequencing input was whole blood. The source of this sequence is an adult who was a healthcare worker with PCR-confirmed SARS-CoV-2 infection or an uninfected control (not recorded which). CDR3 protein: CASTPREVNYGYTF. CDR3 in DNA: TGTGCCAGCACTCCAAGGGAGGTTAACTATGGCTACACCTTC.